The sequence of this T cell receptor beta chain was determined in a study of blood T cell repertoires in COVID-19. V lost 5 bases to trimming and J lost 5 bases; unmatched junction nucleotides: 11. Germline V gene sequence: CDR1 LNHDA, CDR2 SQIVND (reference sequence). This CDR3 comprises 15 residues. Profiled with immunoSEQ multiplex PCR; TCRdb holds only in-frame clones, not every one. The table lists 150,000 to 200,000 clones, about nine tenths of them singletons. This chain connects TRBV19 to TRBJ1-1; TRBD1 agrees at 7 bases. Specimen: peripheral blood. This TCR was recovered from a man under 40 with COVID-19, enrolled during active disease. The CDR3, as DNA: TGTGCCAGTAGTGCCCCCAGGACAGGTGGGACTGAAGCTTTCTTT. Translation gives CASSAPRTGGTEAFF.